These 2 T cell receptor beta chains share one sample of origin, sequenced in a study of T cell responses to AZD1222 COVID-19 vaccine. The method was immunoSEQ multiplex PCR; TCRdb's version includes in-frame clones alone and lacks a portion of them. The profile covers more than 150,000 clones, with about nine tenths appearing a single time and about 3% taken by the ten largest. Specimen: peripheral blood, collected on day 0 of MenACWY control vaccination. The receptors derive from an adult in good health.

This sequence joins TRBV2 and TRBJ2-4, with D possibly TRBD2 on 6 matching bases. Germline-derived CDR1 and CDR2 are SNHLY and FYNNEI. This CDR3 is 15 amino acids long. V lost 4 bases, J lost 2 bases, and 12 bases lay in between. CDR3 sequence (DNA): TGTGCCAGCAGTGGACTAGTATCCCCCAAAAACATTCAGTACTTC. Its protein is CASSGLVSPKNIQYF. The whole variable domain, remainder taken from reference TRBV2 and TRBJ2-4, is EPEVTQTPSHQVTQMGQEVILRCVPISNHLYFYWYRQILGQKVEFLVSFYNNEISEKSEIFDDQFSVERPDGSNFTLKIRSTKLEDSAMYFCASSGLVSPKNIQYFGAGTRLSVL.

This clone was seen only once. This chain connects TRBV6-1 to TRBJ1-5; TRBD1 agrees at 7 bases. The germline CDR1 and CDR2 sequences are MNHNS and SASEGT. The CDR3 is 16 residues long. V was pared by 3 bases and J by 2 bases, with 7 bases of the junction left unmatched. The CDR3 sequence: CASSDGGRGRNQPQHF. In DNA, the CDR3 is TGTGCCAGCAGTGATGGGGGGAGGGGGCGCAATCAGCCCCAGCATTTT.